This T cell receptor beta chain emerged from a study of T cell changes during pregnancy in multiple sclerosis (dated by TCRdb to the late 2010s). A note on the overall study: Changes in the T cell repertoire over the course of pregnancy were examined in this study in women with multiple sclerosis.

With respect to this clone: What antigen it recognizes has not been identified. Base quality data are lacking; no much larger clone is found one base away.

Based on the germline V gene, the CDR1 and CDR2 sequences are MNHEY and SVGAGI. At the junction V is shortened by 11 bases and J by 5 bases, with 12 bases in between. From the cysteine through the phenylalanine, the CDR3 covers 11 amino acids. Just CDR3 DNA is preserved here, 33 bases in frame from base 1. The protocol used for the library was the immunoSEQ multiplex PCR assay. TCRdb took over this immuneACCESS table, retaining in-frame rearrangements with V and J assigned. Such tables are incomplete; in checked studies, under half of the missing clones stem from an unresolved V gene, and the remainder is unexplained. This sample is represented by under 50,000 clones; roughly 93% of them were singletons. The ten largest clones capture around 8% of the sample.

The specimen comprised CD8+ T cells from peripheral blood mononuclear cells, sampled in the third trimester of pregnancy. The V and J genes are TRBV6-5 and TRBJ1-1, with TRBD1 tentatively as D gene (5 bases match). This clonotype was sampled from a female donor with multiple sclerosis, enrolled in a pregnancy study. The bases read TGTGCCTCCCGGGGGGGGACTGAAGCTTTCTTT. This is translated as CASRGGTEAFF.